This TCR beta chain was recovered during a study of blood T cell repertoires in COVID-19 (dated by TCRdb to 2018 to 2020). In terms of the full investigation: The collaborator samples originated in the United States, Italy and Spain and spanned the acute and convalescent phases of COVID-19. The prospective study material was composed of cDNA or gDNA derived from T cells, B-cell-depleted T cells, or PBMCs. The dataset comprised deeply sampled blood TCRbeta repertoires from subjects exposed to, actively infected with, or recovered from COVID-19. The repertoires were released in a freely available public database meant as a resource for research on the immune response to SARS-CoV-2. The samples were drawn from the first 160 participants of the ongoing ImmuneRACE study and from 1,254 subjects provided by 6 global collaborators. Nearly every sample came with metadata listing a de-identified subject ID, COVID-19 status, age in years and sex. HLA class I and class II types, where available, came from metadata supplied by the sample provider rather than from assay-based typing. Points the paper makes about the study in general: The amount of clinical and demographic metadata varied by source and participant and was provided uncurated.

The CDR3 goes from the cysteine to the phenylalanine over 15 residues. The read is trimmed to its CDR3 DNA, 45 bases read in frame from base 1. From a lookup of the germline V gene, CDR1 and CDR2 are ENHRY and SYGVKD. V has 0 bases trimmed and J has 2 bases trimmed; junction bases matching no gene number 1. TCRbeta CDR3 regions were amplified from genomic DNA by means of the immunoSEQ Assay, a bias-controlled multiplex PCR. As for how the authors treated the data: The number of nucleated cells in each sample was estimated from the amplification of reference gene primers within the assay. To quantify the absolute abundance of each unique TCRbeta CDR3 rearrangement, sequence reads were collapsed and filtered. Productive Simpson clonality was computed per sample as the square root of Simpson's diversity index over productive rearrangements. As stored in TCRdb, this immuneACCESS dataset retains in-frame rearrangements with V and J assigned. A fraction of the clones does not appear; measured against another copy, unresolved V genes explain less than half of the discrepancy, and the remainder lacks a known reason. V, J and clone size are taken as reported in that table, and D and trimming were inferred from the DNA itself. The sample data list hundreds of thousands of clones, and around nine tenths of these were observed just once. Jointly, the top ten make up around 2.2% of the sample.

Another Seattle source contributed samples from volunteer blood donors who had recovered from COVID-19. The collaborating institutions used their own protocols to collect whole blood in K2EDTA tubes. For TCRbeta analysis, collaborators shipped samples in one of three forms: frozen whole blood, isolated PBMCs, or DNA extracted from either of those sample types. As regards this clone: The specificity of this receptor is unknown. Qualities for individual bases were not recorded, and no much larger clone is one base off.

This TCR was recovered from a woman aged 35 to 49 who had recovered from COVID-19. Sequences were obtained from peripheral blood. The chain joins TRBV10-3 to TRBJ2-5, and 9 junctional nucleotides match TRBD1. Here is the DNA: TGTGCCATCAGTGAGTCCGACAGGGGGCAAGAGACCCAGTACTTC. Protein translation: CAISESDRGQETQYF.